This TCR beta chain was documented in a study of OX40 agonist ivuxolimab in advanced cancers. Study-wide background: An agonistic human IgG2 monoclonal antibody against OX40 (CD134) was given. Patients in the trial were receiving intravenous ivuxolimab every 2 weeks, at doses of 0.01 to 10 mg/kg. A mean age of roughly 62 years, range about 20 to 85, was recorded, and over 65% were male. Study-level points and caveats: Relative to CD4+, CD8+ T cells held more expanded clones on average.

Only in-frame clones appear in the TCRdb table, and some are missing; sequencing was by immunoSEQ multiplex PCR. The data show over 45,000 clones, roughly 89% seen once. The CDR3 runs 16 residues. CDR1 and CDR2 (germline): MNHEY, SVGAGI. Trimming cost V 0 bases and J 5 bases, with 14 bases left between them. A remark on this clone: Its antigen is unidentified.

The material sequenced was CD4+ or CD8+ T cells sorted from blood, taken in a trial of the OX40 agonist ivuxolimab. The sequence was obtained from an adult with an advanced solid tumor such as melanoma, head and neck, liver or kidney cancer. This chain uses TRBV6-5 with TRBJ2-1; maybe TRBD1 (5 bases). This CDR3 reads CASSYSTGLGDNEQFF. Here the CDR3 DNA reads TGTGCCAGCAGTTACTCTACGGGTTTAGGGGACAATGAGCAGTTCTTC.